The rows below give T cell receptor beta chains drawn from one sample of a study of blood T cell repertoires in COVID-19. Generated by immunoSEQ multiplex PCR, the TCRdb table keeps only in-frame clones and is missing some. The sample includes about 80,000 clones, roughly 90% of them seen just once. Sequenced: peripheral blood. Receptors originate from a man aged 65 to 79 with acute or convalescent COVID-19. Both conserved end residues are part of each CDR3.

CDR3 protein,J gene,V gene
CASVSAEGPYNEQFF,TRBJ2-1,TRBV7-2
CASSSQTGILQPQHF,TRBJ1-5,TRBV18
CASSRWLAAHNEQFF,TRBJ2-1,TRBV28
CASSTIAGGENEQFF,TRBJ2-1,TRBV19
CASSSGTPKDEQFF,TRBJ2-1,TRBV11-3
CASSLVGGDRNDYEQYF,TRBJ2-7,TRBV7-9
CAISQPGLSYNEQFF,TRBJ2-1,TRBV10-3
CASSGRITSGLYNEQFF,TRBJ2-1,TRBV9
CASNAQGAGETQYF,TRBJ2-5,TRBV7-2
CASSYPAGGSYNEQFF,TRBJ2-1,TRBV6-2/TRBV6-3
CASSYLRTGSRETQYF,TRBJ2-5,TRBV28
CASSSAGAYYQSSYEQYF,TRBJ2-7,TRBV5-1
CASSLGSVVGQYF,TRBJ2-7,TRBV11-2
CASTLTGAQPQHF,TRBJ1-5,TRBV12-3/TRBV12-4
CASSSKDRAPAFF,TRBJ1-1,TRBV11-2
CASSPLTSSGNTIYF,TRBJ1-3,TRBV7-2
CASSLTPGAGGVRDTQYF,TRBJ2-3,TRBV13
CASSPSYYEQYF,TRBJ2-7,TRBV12-3/TRBV12-4
CASRGDFEQYF,TRBJ2-7,TRBV6-5
CASSLASYEQYF,TRBJ2-7,TRBV5-6
CATRLPGSYNSPLHF,TRBJ1-6,TRBV6-5
CASTVTSGLPYNEQFF,TRBJ2-1,TRBV19
CASSNRTGRLSEAFF,TRBJ1-1,TRBV18
CASSQEDRAGGYTF,TRBJ1-2,TRBV14
CASSQGGVATNEKLFF,TRBJ1-4,TRBV4-1
CASSPGQGLGTDTQYF,TRBJ2-3,TRBV18
CAIKKTGVPEAFF,TRBJ1-1,TRBV10-3
CASSSPGLVKETQYF,TRBJ2-5,TRBV5-4
CASSLVGDRMNTEAFF,TRBJ1-1,TRBV7-2
CATSDPRTGIETQYF,TRBJ2-5,TRBV24-1
CASSYLPHRGMSF,TRBJ1-5,TRBV6-2/TRBV6-3
CASSLVSGGAGYNEQFF,TRBJ2-1,TRBV7-6
CASSHLTEESEQYF,TRBJ2-7,TRBV3-1/TRBV3-2
CASSPSGYGYTF,TRBJ1-2,TRBV2
CASSLPGGHSYEQYF,TRBJ2-7,TRBV28
CASSREPYNSPLHF,TRBJ1-6,TRBV28
CASTMGQGVSPLHF,TRBJ1-6,TRBV2
CASTTGTGIYEQYF,TRBJ2-7,TRBV5-1
CATSSLAGQGSYNEQFF,TRBJ2-1,TRBV15
CASSIAGQGNQPQHF,TRBJ1-5,TRBV19
CASSQDRGDNSPLHF,TRBJ1-6,TRBV4-3
CASGGPIYNSPLHF,TRBJ1-6,TRBV7-2
CASSHTSGGTGSYNEQFF,TRBJ2-1,TRBV11-2
CASSGTGDPGNTIYF,TRBJ1-3,TRBV5-1
CASSEFQGGGAQYF,TRBJ2-7,TRBV6-1
CASSPRLGAVNEQFF,TRBJ2-1,TRBV7-7
CASSTTGTSGYEQYF,TRBJ2-7,TRBV19
CASSQGRDGPPEKLFF,TRBJ1-4,TRBV4-1
CATEGRETQYF,TRBJ2-5,TRBV3-1/TRBV3-2
CASSLATGASEKLFF,TRBJ1-4,TRBV5-6
CASRRDRGLLAGGPGNEQFF,TRBJ2-1,TRBV19
CAISESSVGRDYGYTF,TRBJ1-2,TRBV10-3
CASSLGGAEQYF,TRBJ2-7,TRBV16
CASSEEAGELFF,TRBJ2-2,TRBV5-6
CASSQDPSGRGYEQYF,TRBJ2-7,TRBV4-1
CASSIVDRGLSYEQYF,TRBJ2-7,TRBV19
CASSFGNTIYF,TRBJ1-3,TRBV19
CAWQQGNSGNTIYF,TRBJ1-3,TRBV30